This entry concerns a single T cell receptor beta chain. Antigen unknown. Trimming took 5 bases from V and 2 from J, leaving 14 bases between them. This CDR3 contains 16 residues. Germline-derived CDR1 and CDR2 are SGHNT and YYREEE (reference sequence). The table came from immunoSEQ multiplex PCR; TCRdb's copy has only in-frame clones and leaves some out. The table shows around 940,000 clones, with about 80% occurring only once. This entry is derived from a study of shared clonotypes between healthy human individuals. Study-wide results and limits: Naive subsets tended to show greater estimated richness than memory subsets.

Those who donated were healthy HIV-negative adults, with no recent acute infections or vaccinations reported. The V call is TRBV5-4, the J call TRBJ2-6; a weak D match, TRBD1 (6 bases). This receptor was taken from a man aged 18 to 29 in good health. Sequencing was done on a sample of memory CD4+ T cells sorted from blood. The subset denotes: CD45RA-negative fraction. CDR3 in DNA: TGTGCCAGCAGTGTAATTCAGGGGACTGGGGCCAACGTCCTGACTTTC. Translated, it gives CASSVIQGTGANVLTF.